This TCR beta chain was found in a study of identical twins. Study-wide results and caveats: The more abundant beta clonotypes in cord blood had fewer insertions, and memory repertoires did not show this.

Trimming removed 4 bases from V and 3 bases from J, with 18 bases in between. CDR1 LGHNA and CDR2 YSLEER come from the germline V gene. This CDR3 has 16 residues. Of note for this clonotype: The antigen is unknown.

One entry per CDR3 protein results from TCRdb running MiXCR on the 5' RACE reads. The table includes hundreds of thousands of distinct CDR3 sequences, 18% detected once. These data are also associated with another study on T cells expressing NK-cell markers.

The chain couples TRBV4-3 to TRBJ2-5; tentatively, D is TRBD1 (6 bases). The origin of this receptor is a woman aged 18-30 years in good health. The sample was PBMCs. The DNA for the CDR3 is TGCGCCAGCAGCCCCCGGACAGCGGCCAAAAAAGAGACCCAGTACTTC. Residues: CASSPRTAAKKETQYF.